This paragraph reports one T cell receptor (beta chain). Its antigen is still unknown. Alongside a J-beta primer mix, a sample-barcoded 5' primer served in a second PCR lasting roughly 7 to 11 cycles. TCRdb passed the 5' RACE reads through MiXCR, listing each CDR3 protein once. Seen here are around 2 million distinct CDR3 sequences, roughly two fifths observed once, and the top ten hold 23%. This sample is part of a study of blood T cells in healthy people across ages. Notes on the study in general: Changes in expanded clonotypes were possibly confounded, as the CMV status of donors was unknown.

The receptor comes from a human donor in good health. Sequenced input: blood.

Here the CDR3 reads CASRDQPDTQYF. CDR3 bases: TGTGCCAGCAGGGACCAACCAGATACGCAGTATTTT. The chain recombines TRBV6-5 with TRBJ2-3; D gene unclear. The CDR3 consists of 12 residues. CDR1 and CDR2 from the germline V gene are MNHEY and SVGAGI. The V end lost 6 bases, the J end lost 4 bases, and 8 bases lay between the germline ends.